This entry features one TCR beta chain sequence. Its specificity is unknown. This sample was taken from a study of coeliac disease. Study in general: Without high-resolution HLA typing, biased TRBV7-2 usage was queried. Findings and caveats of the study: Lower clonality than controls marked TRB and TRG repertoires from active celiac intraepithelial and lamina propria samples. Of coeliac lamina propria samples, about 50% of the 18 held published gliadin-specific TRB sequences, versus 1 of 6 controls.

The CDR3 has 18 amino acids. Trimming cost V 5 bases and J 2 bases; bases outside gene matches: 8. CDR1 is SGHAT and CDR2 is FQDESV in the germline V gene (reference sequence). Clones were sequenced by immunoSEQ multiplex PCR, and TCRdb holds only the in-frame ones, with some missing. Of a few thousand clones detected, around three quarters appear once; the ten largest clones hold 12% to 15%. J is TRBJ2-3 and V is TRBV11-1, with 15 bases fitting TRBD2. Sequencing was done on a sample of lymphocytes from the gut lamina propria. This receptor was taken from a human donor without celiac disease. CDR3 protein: CASSVPGLAGGFTDTQYF. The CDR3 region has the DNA TGTGCCAGCAGCGTACCGGGACTAGCGGGGGGTTTCACAGATACGCAGTATTTT.